This T cell receptor (beta chain) is drawn from a study of blood T cell repertoires in COVID-19. The wider study: Both acute and convalescent COVID-19 samples were obtained from the United States, Italy and Spain.

The CDR3 extends over 12 amino acids. Germline CDR1 reads MNHNY; CDR2 reads SVGAGI (reference sequence). Trimming cost V 8 bases and J 4 bases, with 12 bases left between them. Original data processing: Amplification with reference gene primers provided the estimates of nucleated cell counts. Only in-frame clones appear in the TCRdb table, and some are missing; sequencing was by immunoSEQ multiplex PCR. Clone size and V and J calls were adopted from that table, with D and trimming inferred from the DNA. The sample includes more than 250,000 clones, about 88% of them seen just once. V gene TRBV6-6 combines with J gene TRBJ2-7; tentative D call: TRBD2 (6 bases). The TCR comes from a man between 18 and 29 years old with active or convalescent COVID-19. The sequenced material came from peripheral blood. CDR3 in DNA: TGTGCCAGCGCCGGGACTCAGTACGAGCAGTACTTC. Translation: CASAGTQYEQYF.